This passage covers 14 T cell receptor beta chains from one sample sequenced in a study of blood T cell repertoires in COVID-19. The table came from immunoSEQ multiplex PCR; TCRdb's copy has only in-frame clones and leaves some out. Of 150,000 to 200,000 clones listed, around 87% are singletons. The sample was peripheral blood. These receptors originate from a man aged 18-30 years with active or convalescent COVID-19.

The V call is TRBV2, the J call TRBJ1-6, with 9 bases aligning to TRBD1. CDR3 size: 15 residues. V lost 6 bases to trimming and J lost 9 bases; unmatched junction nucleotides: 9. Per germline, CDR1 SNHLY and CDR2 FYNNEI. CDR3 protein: CASSDLDRGISPLHF. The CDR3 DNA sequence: TGTGCCAGCAGCGATCTGGACAGGGGAATTTCACCCCTCCACTTT. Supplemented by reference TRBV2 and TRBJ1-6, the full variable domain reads EPEVTQTPSHQVTQMGQEVILRCVPISNHLYFYWYRQILGQKVEFLVSFYNNEISEKSEIFDDQFSVERPDGSNFTLKIRSTKLEDSAMYFCASSDLDRGISPLHFGNGTRLTVT.

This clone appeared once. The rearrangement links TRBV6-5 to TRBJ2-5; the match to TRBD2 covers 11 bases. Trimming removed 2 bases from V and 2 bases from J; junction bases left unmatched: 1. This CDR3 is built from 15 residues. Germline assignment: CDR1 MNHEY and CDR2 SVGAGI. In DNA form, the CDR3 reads TGTGCCAGCAGTTACCTAGCGGGGGGACAAGAGACCCAGTACTTC. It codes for CASSYLAGGQETQYF.

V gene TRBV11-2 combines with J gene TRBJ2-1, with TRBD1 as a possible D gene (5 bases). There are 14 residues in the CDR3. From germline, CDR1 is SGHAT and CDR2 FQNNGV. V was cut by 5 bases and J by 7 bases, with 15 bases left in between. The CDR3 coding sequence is TGTGCCAGCAGCCTCCGACAGATAACTAATGAGCAGTTCTTC. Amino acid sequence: CASSLRQITNEQFF.

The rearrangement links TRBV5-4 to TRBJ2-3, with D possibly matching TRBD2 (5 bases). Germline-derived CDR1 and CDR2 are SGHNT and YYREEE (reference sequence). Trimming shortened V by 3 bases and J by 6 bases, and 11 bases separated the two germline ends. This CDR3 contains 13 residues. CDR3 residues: CASSSERRDTQYF. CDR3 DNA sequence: TGTGCCAGCAGCTCGGAGAGGAGGGATACGCAGTATTTT.

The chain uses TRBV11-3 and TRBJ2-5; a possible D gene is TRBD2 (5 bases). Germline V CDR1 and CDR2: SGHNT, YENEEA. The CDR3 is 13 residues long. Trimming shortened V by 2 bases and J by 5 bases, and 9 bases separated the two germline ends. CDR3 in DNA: TGTGCCAGCAGCTTACAGGAGGCGGAGACCCAGTACTTC. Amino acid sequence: CASSLQEAETQYF.

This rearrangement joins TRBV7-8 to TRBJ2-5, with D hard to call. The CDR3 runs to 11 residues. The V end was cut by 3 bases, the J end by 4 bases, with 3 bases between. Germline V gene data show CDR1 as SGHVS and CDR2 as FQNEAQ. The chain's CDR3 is CASSFRETQYF. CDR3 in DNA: TGTGCCAGCAGCTTCCGAGAGACCCAGTACTTC.

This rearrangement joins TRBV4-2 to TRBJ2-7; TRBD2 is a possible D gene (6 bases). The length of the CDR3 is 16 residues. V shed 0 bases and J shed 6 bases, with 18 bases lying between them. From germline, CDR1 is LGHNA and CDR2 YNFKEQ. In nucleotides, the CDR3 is TGTGCCAGCAGCCAAGAAAGTGCCAGGTCCGGGGGCGAGCAGTACTTC. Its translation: CASSQESARSGGEQYF.

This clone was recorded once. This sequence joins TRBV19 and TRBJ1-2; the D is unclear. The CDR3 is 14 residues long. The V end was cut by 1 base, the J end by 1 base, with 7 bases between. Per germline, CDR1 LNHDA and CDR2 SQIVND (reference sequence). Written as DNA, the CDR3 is TGTGCCAGTAGTATAGCCGGGGATAACTATGGCTACACCTTC. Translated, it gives CASSIAGDNYGYTF.

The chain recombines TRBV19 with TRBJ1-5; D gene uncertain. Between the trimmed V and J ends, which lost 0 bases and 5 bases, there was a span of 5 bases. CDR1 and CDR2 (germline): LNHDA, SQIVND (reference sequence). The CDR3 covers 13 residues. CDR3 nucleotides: TGTGCCAGTAGTATAGATCAGGATCAGCCCCAGCATTTT. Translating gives CASSIDQDQPQHF.

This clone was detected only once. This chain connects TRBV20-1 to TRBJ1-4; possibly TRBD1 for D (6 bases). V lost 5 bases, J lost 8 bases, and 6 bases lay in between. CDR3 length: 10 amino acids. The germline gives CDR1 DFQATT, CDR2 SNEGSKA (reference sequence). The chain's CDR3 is CSADREKLFF. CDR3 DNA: TGCAGTGCTGACAGGGAAAAACTGTTTTTT.

The CDR3 spells CASRADRFNYGYTF. The CDR3 DNA sequence: TGTGCCAGTAGGGCGGACAGATTCAACTATGGCTACACCTTC. The V and J genes are TRBV19 and TRBJ1-2; weak D call: TRBD1 (6 bases). Trimming pared 6 bases from V and 2 bases from J, leaving 13 bases between. The CDR3 length is 14 residues. Germline V lookup: CDR1 LNHDA, CDR2 SQIVND (reference sequence).

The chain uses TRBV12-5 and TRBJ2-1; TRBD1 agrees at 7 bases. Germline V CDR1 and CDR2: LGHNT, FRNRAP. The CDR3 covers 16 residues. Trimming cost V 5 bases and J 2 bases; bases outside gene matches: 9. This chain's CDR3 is CASGADRVSAYNEQFF. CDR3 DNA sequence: TGTGCTAGTGGTGCCGACAGGGTTAGCGCCTACAATGAGCAGTTCTTC. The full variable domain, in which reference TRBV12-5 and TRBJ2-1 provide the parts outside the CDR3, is DARVTQTPRHKVTEMGQEVTMRCQPILGHNTVFWYRQTMMQGLELLAYFRNRAPLDDSGMPKDRFSAEMPDATLATLKIQPSEPRDSAVYFCASGADRVSAYNEQFFGPGTRLTVL.

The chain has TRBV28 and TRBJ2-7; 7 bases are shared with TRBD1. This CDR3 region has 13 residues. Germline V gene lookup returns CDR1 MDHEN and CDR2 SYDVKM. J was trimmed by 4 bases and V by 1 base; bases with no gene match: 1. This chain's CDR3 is CASSLSTGYEQYV. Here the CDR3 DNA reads TGTGCCAGCAGTTTATCGACAGGGTACGAGCAGTACGTC.

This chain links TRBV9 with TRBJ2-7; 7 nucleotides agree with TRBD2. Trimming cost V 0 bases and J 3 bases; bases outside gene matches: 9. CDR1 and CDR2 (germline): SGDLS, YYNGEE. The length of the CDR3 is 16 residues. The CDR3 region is CASSVGPGGRSYEQYF. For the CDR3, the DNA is TGTGCCAGCAGCGTAGGGCCTGGCGGGAGAAGCTACGAGCAGTACTTC.